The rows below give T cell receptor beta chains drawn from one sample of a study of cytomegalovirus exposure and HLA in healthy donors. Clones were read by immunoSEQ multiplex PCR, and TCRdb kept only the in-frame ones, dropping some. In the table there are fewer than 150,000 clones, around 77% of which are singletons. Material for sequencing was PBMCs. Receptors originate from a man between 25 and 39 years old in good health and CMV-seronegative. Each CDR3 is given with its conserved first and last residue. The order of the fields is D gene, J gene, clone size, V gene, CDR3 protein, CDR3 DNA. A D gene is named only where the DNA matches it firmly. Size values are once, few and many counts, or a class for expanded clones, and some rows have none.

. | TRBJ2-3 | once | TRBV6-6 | CASSSTLSRADTQYF | TGTGCCAGCAGTTCGACTCTATCCAGAGCAGATACGCAGTATTTT
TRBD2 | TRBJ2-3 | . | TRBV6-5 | CASSWLADRTDTQYF | TGTGCCAGCAGTTGGCTAGCGGACCGCACAGATACGCAGTATTTT
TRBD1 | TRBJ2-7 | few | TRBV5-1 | CASGTTGDYEQYF | TGCGCCAGCGGAACGACAGGGGACTACGAGCAGTACTTC
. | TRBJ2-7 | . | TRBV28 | CASTLLRGSSSYEQYF | TGTGCCAGCACTCTCCTGCGGGGAAGCAGCTCCTACGAGCAGTACTTC
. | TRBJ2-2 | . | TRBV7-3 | CASSLEVGELFF | TGTGCCAGCAGCTTAGAGGTCGGGGAGCTGTTTTTT
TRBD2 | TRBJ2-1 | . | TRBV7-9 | CASSRLAVYNEQFF | TGTGCCAGCAGCCGACTAGCGGTCTACAATGAGCAGTTCTTC
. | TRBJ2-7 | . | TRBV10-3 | CAISNSGISYEQYF | TGTGCCATTTCCAATTCCGGTATCTCCTACGAGCAGTACTTC
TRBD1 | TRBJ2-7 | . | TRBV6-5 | CASSYIGTGSYEQYF | TGTGCCAGCAGTTACATCGGGACAGGTTCCTACGAGCAGTACTTC
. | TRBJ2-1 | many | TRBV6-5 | CASSLDKTEEQFF | TGTGCCAGCAGTCTGGACAAAACAGAGGAGCAGTTCTTC
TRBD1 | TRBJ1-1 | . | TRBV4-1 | CASSQVGQGNTEAFF | TGCGCCAGCAGCCAGGTGGGACAGGGGAACACTGAAGCTTTCTTT
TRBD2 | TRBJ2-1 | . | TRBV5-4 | CASSPPGLAGASEQFF | TGTGCCAGCAGCCCCCCGGGACTAGCGGGAGCAAGTGAGCAGTTCTTC
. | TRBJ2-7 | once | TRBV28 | CASSLPQGSPYEQYF | TGTGCCAGCAGTTTACCCCAGGGGAGTCCCTACGAGCAGTACTTC
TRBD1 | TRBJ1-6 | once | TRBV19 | CASSKGTGSSYNSPLHF | TGTGCCAGTAGTAAGGGGACAGGGAGCTCCTATAATTCACCCCTCCACTTT
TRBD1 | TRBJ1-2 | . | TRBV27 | CASRTIVRTGTYGYTF | TGTGCCAGCAGAACTATCGTCCGGACAGGGACCTATGGCTACACCTTC
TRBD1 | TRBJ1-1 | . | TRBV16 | CASSQFQGASTEAFF | TGTGCCAGCAGCCAATTTCAGGGGGCCAGCACTGAAGCTTTCTTT
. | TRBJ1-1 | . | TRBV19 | CASSITGMNTEAFF | TGTGCCAGTAGCATAACAGGGATGAACACTGAAGCTTTCTTT
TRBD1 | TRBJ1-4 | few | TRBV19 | CASSLRQGQNEKLFF | TGTGCCAGTAGTCTCCGACAGGGACAAAATGAAAAACTGTTTTTT
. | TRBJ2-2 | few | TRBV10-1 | CASSEWREGELFF | TGCGCCAGCAGTGAGTGGAGGGAGGGGGAGCTGTTTTTT
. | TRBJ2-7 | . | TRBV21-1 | CASSKEASGGKELSYEQYF | TGTGCCAGCAGCAAAGAGGCCTCCGGGGGAAAGGAACTCTCCTACGAGCAGTACTTC
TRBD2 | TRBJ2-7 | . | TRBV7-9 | CASSLGLAGGWYEQYF | TGTGCCAGCAGCTTAGGCCTAGCGGGAGGGTGGTACGAGCAGTACTTC